This TCR beta chain was found in a study of blood T cell repertoires in COVID-19. About the research overall: Samples came from the United States, Italy and Spain, spanning acute and convalescent COVID-19. PBMCs, B-cell-depleted T cells, or T cells were the source of the cDNA or gDNA that made up the material.

Only one count was recorded for this clone. The CDR3 is made up of 14 amino acids. Losses at the gene ends were 2 bases for V and 9 bases for J; bases not matched to a gene: 4. Germline-derived CDR1 and CDR2 are SGHTA and FQGNSA. Original handling: Amplification from reference gene primers served as the basis for estimated nucleated cell counts. TCRdb keeps only in-frame clones here, not all; method: immunoSEQ multiplex PCR. The DNA was the basis for D and trimming; V, J and clone size are from that table. The data hold about 81,000 clones, with nearly 95% observed a single time. The TCR sequence derives from a human donor with active COVID-19. The donor label of this sample is uncertain. The specimen sequenced was peripheral blood. This chain joins TRBV7-2 and TRBJ2-1; TRBD2 aligns across 10 bases. CDR3 sequence (DNA): TGTGCCAGCAGCTTACTAGCGGGGGTGGTTGAGCAGTTCTTC. It codes for CASSLLAGVVEQFF.